These T cell receptor beta chains were read from a single sample in a study of blood T cell repertoires in COVID-19. The table came from immunoSEQ multiplex PCR; TCRdb's copy has only in-frame clones and leaves some out. The sample contains about 170,000 clones, over 75% of which appear only once. The sample comprised peripheral blood. The receptors were gathered from a man in his 60s who had recovered from COVID-19. CDR3s include the opening cysteine and the closing phenylalanine or tryptophan. The order of the fields is V gene, J gene, clone size, D gene, CDR3 protein. A D gene is named only where the DNA matches it firmly. Clone size is stated in some rows and not others, as once, few, many or a class when expanded.

V: TRBV3-1/TRBV3-2; J: TRBJ1-1; size: NA; D: NA; CDR3: CASSQDRRGRRAFF
V: TRBV29-1; J: TRBJ1-1; size: NA; D: NA; CDR3: CSVEPAQGLGVEAFF
V: TRBV5-1; J: TRBJ2-5; size: NA; D: NA; CDR3: CASSLAGETQYF
V: TRBV25-1; J: TRBJ2-1; size: once; D: TRBD2; CDR3: CASSGAGGLYNEQFF
V: TRBV4-1; J: TRBJ1-4; size: NA; D: NA; CDR3: CASSFRALGVNEKLFF
V: TRBV19; J: TRBJ1-1; size: NA; D: NA; CDR3: CASSIRGTTEAFF
V: TRBV6-5; J: TRBJ2-1; size: NA; D: TRBD2; CDR3: CASSYPIAGVDEQFF
V: TRBV3-1/TRBV3-2; J: TRBJ1-4; size: NA; D: NA; CDR3: CASSQELRDSGEKLFF
V: TRBV5-6; J: TRBJ1-2; size: NA; D: NA; CDR3: CASSVGQSSVRYTF
V: TRBV11-2; J: TRBJ2-1; size: NA; D: NA; CDR3: CASSLVSYNEQFF
V: TRBV19; J: TRBJ2-3; size: NA; D: TRBD1; CDR3: CASQEGAIDTQYF
V: TRBV7-9; J: TRBJ1-5; size: NA; D: NA; CDR3: CASSLARGGRGNQPQHF
V: TRBV6-4; J: TRBJ1-5; size: few; D: NA; CDR3: CASSDSRGGESNQPQHF
V: TRBV6-5; J: TRBJ2-5; size: NA; D: TRBD2; CDR3: CASSSTSGGETQYF
V: TRBV9; J: TRBJ2-1; size: NA; D: NA; CDR3: CASSVGDTSYNEQFF
V: TRBV6-5; J: TRBJ2-5; size: NA; D: TRBD2; CDR3: CASSIGPRGETQYF
V: TRBV19; J: TRBJ1-5; size: NA; D: TRBD1; CDR3: CASTKTQTGDHQPQHF
V: TRBV4-3; J: TRBJ1-1; size: once; D: TRBD1; CDR3: CASSQVADRDTEAFF
V: TRBV20-1; J: TRBJ1-6; size: once; D: NA; CDR3: CSASGRVESPLHF
V: TRBV3-1/TRBV3-2; J: TRBJ1-6; size: once; D: TRBD1; CDR3: CASSRLPGQGLNSPLHF
V: TRBV19; J: TRBJ2-1; size: NA; D: TRBD2; CDR3: CASSIAGGRRNEQFF
V: TRBV6-5; J: TRBJ1-1; size: NA; D: NA; CDR3: CASSFGTSTDEAFF
V: TRBV27; J: TRBJ2-7; size: NA; D: TRBD1; CDR3: CASRLTGVTYEQYF
V: TRBV19; J: TRBJ1-3; size: NA; D: TRBD1; CDR3: CASSIPSVTGGFGNTIYF
V: TRBV9; J: TRBJ1-2; size: NA; D: TRBD1; CDR3: CASSVEDRGPYGYTF
V: TRBV4-2; J: TRBJ1-3; size: NA; D: TRBD1; CDR3: CASSPRQGAGSGNTIYF
V: TRBV7-3; J: TRBJ2-1; size: NA; D: TRBD2; CDR3: CASSLTSGGFYNEQFF
V: TRBV11-1; J: TRBJ2-7; size: NA; D: NA; CDR3: CASSLTVQTYEQYF
V: TRBV7-2; J: TRBJ2-3; size: NA; D: TRBD2; CDR3: CASSLLAGSDTQYF
V: TRBV6-6; J: TRBJ2-3; size: NA; D: NA; CDR3: CASSAPDITSTDTQYF
V: TRBV10-3; J: TRBJ2-1; size: NA; D: NA; CDR3: CAISGTTGTYNEQFF
V: TRBV6-5; J: TRBJ1-4; size: NA; D: NA; CDR3: CASRSGSGAREKLFF
V: TRBV9; J: TRBJ1-6; size: NA; D: NA; CDR3: CASSVATAGEGSPLHF
V: TRBV19; J: TRBJ2-2; size: NA; D: NA; CDR3: CASSIGTGGDQYLTGELFF
V: TRBV7-9; J: TRBJ1-1; size: NA; D: TRBD1; CDR3: CASSPPPQGLNTEAFF
V: TRBV7-2; J: TRBJ2-7; size: NA; D: TRBD2; CDR3: CASSLVRGGYEQYF
V: TRBV5-1; J: TRBJ1-2; size: NA; D: TRBD1; CDR3: CASSPPGQLYGYTF
V: TRBV29-1; J: TRBJ1-5; size: NA; D: NA; CDR3: CSVVVQGSSNQPQHF
V: TRBV6-2/TRBV6-3; J: TRBJ2-3; size: NA; D: NA; CDR3: CASSYSSGAADTQYF
V: TRBV3-1/TRBV3-2; J: TRBJ1-1; size: NA; D: NA; CDR3: CASSQVRDMNTEAFF
V: TRBV9; J: TRBJ2-3; size: NA; D: TRBD2; CDR3: CVSSVTSGIGTDTQYF
V: TRBV7-3; J: TRBJ2-7; size: NA; D: TRBD1; CDR3: CASSFGQGMNEQYF
V: TRBV5-5; J: TRBJ2-1; size: NA; D: TRBD2; CDR3: CASSLWGGSLLRGEQFF
V: TRBV27; J: TRBJ2-2; size: NA; D: NA; CDR3: CASSLRGWTGELFF
V: TRBV28; J: TRBJ1-5; size: NA; D: NA; CDR3: CASSPGGRSNQPQHF
V: TRBV6-4; J: TRBJ1-2; size: NA; D: TRBD1; CDR3: CASSTGTGANYGYTF
V: TRBV9; J: TRBJ1-2; size: NA; D: NA; CDR3: CASSVDDRENGYTF
V: TRBV6-5; J: TRBJ1-6; size: few; D: TRBD1; CDR3: CASSYGLTGVNSPLHF
V: TRBV19; J: TRBJ1-3; size: NA; D: TRBD1; CDR3: CASSSDKWDRGVGNTIYF
V: TRBV27; J: TRBJ2-7; size: NA; D: TRBD1; CDR3: CASRRQGSDEQYF
V: TRBV7-9; J: TRBJ1-6; size: NA; D: NA; CDR3: CAMGGAAGDSPLHF
V: TRBV27; J: TRBJ1-5; size: NA; D: TRBD1; CDR3: CASRYRGSHNQPQHF
V: TRBV6-1; J: TRBJ2-1; size: NA; D: NA; CDR3: CASSEGLLAGYNEQFF
V: TRBV5-4; J: TRBJ2-1; size: NA; D: TRBD2; CDR3: CASSLAAGDAYNEQFF
V: TRBV4-2; J: TRBJ1-6; size: NA; D: NA; CDR3: CASSQVLSGESPLHF